Below, 9 T cell receptor beta chains from the same sample are listed, as sequenced in a study of T cell responses to AZD1222 COVID-19 vaccine. TCRdb's copy holds only in-frame clones and misses some; the assay was immunoSEQ multiplex PCR. This table has roughly 190,000 clones, roughly 92% appearing once. Sequenced here: peripheral blood, sampled on day 0 of AZD1222 vaccination. Receptors originate from an adult in good health.

The chain links TRBV4-3 to TRBJ1-1; 7 bases are a match to TRBD1. The V gene end was trimmed by 0 bases and the J gene end by 1 base; junction bases not matched to a gene: 2. The CDR3 consists of 15 residues. Germline V gene lookup returns CDR1 LGHNA and CDR2 YSLEER. In nucleotides, the CDR3 is TGCGCCAGCAGCCAAGACTGGACAGGGAACACTGAAGCTTTCTTT. It encodes CASSQDWTGNTEAFF.

The gene calls are TRBV28 and TRBJ1-2, with a possible D match to TRBD1 (5 bases). The germline V gene encodes CDR1 MDHEN and CDR2 SYDVKM. The CDR3 sequence is 15 residues long. V lost 6 bases and J lost 4, with 18 bases in between. The CDR3 DNA is TGTGCCAGCAGGGACACAGGCCCCGATCCCTATGGCTACACCTTC. This sequence encodes CASRDTGPDPYGYTF.

This sequence joins TRBV9 and TRBJ1-4, with 10 bases fitting TRBD1. Trimming cost V 4 bases and J 5 bases; bases outside gene matches: 5. Germline loops: CDR1 SGDLS, CDR2 YYNGEE. The CDR3 is 15 residues long. Here the CDR3 reads CASSPRTGGNEKLFF. The CDR3 DNA is TGTGCCAGCAGCCCCCGGACAGGGGGGAATGAAAAACTGTTTTTT.

The gene calls are TRBV25-1 and TRBJ1-1; TRBD1 might be the D (5 bases). V was clipped by 2 bases and J by 1 base, with 8 bases between them. This CDR3 region has 14 residues. Germline values: CDR1 MGHDK, CDR2 SYGVNS. The CDR3 spells CASSEPGQNTEAFF. In DNA, the CDR3 is TGTGCCAGCAGTGAACCCGGACAGAACACTGAAGCTTTCTTT.

The chain joins TRBV7-2 to TRBJ2-7, with 13 bases matching TRBD2. CDR1 is SGHTA and CDR2 is FQGNSA in the germline V gene. CDR3 size: 17 residues. J lost 1 base, V lost 5 bases, and 8 bases had no gene match. The CDR3 loop is CASSHGTSGTTSYEQYF. The CDR3 nucleotides are TGTGCCAGCAGCCACGGGACTAGCGGGACGACTTCCTACGAGCAGTACTTC.

The chain has TRBV4-2 and TRBJ2-5, with 7 positions matching TRBD2. Germline CDR1 is LGHNA and CDR2 is YNFKEQ. The CDR3 contains 18 residues. The J segment lost 5 bases and the V segment lost 1 base, leaving 16 bases of the junction unmatched. CDR3 coding DNA: TGTGCCAGCAGCCAAGTCCCGGGGCCAGCGGGGTTTGGGGAGACCCAGTACTTC. This encodes CASSQVPGPAGFGETQYF.

This clone was recorded only once. The chain uses TRBV27 and TRBJ1-1; 7 nucleotides agree with TRBD1. J lost 6 bases, V lost 4 bases, and 11 bases had no gene match. Germline CDR1 MNHEY, CDR2 SMNVEV (reference sequence). CDR3 length: 15 residues. The CDR3 region is CASSSPSTGKAEAFF. CDR3 coding DNA: TGTGCCAGCAGTTCTCCGTCGACAGGGAAAGCTGAAGCTTTCTTT.

The V and J genes are TRBV20-1 and TRBJ1-3, with D hard to call. From germline, CDR1 is DFQATT and CDR2 SNEGSKA (reference sequence). V was pared by 3 bases and J by 4 bases, with 7 bases between. The CDR3 runs 12 residues. This CDR3 reads CSASLRGNTIYF. The CDR3 DNA is TGCAGTGCTAGTTTACGGGGAAACACCATATATTTT.

This chain links TRBV3-1 (or the pseudogene TRBV3-2) with TRBJ1-2, with 11 bases matching TRBD1. V dropped 3 bases and J dropped 4; count of bases not matched to a gene: 4. The CDR3 has 15 residues. Germline V lookup: CDR1 LGHDT, CDR2 YNNKEL (reference sequence). The CDR3, as DNA: TGTGCCAGCAGCCATTGGACAGGGGGCTCCTATGGCTACACCTTC. Translated: CASSHWTGGSYGYTF.